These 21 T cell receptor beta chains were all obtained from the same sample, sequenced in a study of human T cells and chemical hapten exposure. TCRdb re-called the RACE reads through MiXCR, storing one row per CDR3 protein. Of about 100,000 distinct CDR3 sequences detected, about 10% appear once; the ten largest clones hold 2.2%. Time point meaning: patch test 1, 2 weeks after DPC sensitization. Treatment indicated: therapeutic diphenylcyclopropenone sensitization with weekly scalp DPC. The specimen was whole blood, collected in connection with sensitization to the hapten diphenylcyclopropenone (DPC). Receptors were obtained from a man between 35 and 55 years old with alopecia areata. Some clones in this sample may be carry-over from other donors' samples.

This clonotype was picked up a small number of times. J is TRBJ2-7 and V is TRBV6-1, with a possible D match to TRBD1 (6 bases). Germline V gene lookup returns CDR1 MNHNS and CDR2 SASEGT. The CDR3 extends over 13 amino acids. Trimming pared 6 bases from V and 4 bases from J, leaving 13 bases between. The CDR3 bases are TGTGCCAGCAGCGCACAGGGACCGTACGAGCAGTACTTC. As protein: CASSAQGPYEQYF.

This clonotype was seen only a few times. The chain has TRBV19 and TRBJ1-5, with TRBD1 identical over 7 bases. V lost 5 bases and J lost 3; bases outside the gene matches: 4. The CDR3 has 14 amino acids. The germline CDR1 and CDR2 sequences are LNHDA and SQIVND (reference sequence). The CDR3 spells CASSGQGVNQPQHF. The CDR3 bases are TGTGCCAGTAGTGGGCAGGGGGTCAATCAGCCCCAGCATTTT.

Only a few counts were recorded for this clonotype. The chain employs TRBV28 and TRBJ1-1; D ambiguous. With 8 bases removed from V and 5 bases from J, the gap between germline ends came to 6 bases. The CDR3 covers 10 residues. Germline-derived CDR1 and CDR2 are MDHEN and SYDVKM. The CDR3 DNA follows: TGTGCCAGCGGCAGGACTGAAGCTTTCTTT. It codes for CASGRTEAFF.

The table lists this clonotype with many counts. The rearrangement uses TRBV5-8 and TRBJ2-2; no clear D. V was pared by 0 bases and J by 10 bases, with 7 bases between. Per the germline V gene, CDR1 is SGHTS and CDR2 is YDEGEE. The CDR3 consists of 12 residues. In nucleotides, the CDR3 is TGTGCCAGCAGCTTGGGACTTGAGGAGCTGTTTTTT. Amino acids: CASSLGLEELFF.

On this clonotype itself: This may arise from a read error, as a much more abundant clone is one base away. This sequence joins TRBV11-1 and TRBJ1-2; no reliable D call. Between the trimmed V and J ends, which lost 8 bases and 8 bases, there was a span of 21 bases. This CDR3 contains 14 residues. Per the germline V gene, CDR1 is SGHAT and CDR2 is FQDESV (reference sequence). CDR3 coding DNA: TGTGCCAGCGCGCCCGACTCTAGGATGAGGGGCTACACCTTC. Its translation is CASAPDSRMRGYTF. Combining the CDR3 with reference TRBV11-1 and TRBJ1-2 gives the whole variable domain EAEVAQSPRYKITEKSQAVAFWCDPISGHATLYWYRQILGQGPELLVQFQDESVVDDSQLPKDRFSAERLKGVDSTLKIQPAELGDSAMYLCASAPDSRMRGYTFGSGTRLTVV.

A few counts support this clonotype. For the CDR3, the DNA is TGTGCCAGCAGTCTTCAGACTAGCGGGAGAGACAATGAGCAGTTCTTC. Translated, it gives CASSLQTSGRDNEQFF. The chain uses TRBV12-3 or TRBV12-4 and TRBJ2-1; TRBD2 agrees at 12 bases. The CDR3 contains 16 residues. V lost 5 bases and J lost 5; bases outside the gene matches: 7.

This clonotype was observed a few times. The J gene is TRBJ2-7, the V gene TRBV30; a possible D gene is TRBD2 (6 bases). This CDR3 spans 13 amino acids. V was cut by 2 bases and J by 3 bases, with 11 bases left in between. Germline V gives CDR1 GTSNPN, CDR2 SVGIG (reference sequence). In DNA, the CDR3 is TGTGCCTGGAGTTCGGGACTGCTCTACGAGCAGTACTTC. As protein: CAWSSGLLYEQYF.

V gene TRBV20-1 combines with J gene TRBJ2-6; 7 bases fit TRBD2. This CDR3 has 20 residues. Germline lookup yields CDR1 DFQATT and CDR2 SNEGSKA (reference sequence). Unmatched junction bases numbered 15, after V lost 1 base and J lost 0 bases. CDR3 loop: CSARVIMFGGSSSGANVLTF. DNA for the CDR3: TGCAGTGCTAGAGTCATTATGTTTGGCGGGAGCAGCTCTGGGGCCAACGTCCTGACTTTC.

CDR3 region: CASSFGRETGALKAEAFF. CDR3 sequence (DNA): TGTGCCAGCAGTTTTGGGAGGGAGACAGGGGCCCTAAAGGCTGAAGCTTTCTTT. The rearrangement joins TRBV27 to TRBJ1-1, with 8 positions matching TRBD1. Germline CDR1 is MNHEY and CDR2 is SMNVEV (reference sequence). The V segment lost 3 bases and the J segment 6 bases; nucleotides outside the gene matches: 18. This CDR3 region has 18 residues.

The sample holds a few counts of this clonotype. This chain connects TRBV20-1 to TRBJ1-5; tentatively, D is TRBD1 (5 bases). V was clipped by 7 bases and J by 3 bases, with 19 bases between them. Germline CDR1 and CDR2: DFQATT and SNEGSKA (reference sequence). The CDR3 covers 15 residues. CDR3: CSVQRGNSYNQPQHF. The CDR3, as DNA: TGCAGTGTACAGCGGGGCAACTCATACAATCAGCCCCAGCATTTT.

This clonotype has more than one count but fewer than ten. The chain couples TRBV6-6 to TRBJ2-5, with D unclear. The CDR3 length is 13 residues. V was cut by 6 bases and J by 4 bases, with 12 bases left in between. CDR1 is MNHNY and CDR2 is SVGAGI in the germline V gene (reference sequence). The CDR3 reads CASSDNLRETQYF. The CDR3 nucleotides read TGTGCCAGCAGCGACAATCTACGAGAGACCCAGTACTTC.

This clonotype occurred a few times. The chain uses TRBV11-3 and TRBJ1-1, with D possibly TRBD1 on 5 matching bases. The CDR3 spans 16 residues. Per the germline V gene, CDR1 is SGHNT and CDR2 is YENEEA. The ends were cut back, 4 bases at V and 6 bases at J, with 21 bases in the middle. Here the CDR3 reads CASSSGVGGRAPEAFF. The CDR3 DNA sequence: TGTGCCAGCAGCTCGGGGGTCGGGGGTCGCGCCCCTGAAGCTTTCTTT.

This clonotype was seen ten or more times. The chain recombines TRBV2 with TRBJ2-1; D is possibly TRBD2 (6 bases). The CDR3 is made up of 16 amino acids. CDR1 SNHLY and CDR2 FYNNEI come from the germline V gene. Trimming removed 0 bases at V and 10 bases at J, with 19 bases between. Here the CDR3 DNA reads TGTGCCAGCAGTGAAGCGCTAAGCTCTGCTAGCGTGGAGCAGTTCTTC. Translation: CASSEALSSASVEQFF.

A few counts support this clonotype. This CDR3 is CASSPGLAGDDQYF. CDR3 in DNA: TGTGCCAGCAGCCCCGGACTAGCGGGAGATGATCAGTACTTC. The J gene is TRBJ2-4, the V gene TRBV3-1; 13 bases align to TRBD2. Losses at the gene ends were 4 bases for V and 12 bases for J; bases not matched to a gene: 6. Germline V gene data show CDR1 as LGHDT and CDR2 as YNNKEL (reference sequence). The CDR3 has 14 amino acids.

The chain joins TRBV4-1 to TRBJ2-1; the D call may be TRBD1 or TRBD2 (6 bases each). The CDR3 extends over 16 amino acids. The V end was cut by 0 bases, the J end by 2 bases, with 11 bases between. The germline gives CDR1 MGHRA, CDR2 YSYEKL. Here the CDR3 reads CASSQEGGGPYNEQFF. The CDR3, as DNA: TGCGCCAGCAGCCAAGAGGGGGGCGGGCCCTACAATGAGCAGTTCTTC.

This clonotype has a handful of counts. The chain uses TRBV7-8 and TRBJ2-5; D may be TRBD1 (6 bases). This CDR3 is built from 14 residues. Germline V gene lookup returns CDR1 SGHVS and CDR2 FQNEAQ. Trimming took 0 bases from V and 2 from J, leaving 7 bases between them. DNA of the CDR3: TGTGCCAGCAGCTTAGCGACAGGACAAGAGACCCAGTACTTC. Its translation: CASSLATGQETQYF.

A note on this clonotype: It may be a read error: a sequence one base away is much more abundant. The CDR3 sequence: CASSGGTDTQYF. The CDR3 region has the DNA TGTGCCAGCAGCGGGGGCACAGATACGCAGTATTTT. The gene calls are TRBV28 and TRBJ2-3; perhaps TRBD2 as D (5 bases). CDR1 MDHEN and CDR2 SYDVKM come from the germline V gene. CDR3 length equals 12 residues. Trimming shortened V by 6 bases and J by 1 base, and 5 bases separated the two germline ends.

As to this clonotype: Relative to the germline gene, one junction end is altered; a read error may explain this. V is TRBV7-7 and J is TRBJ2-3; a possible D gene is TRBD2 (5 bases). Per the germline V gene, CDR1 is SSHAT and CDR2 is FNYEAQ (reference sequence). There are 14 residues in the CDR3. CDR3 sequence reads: CASSLTRDTDTQYF. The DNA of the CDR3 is TGTGCTAGCAGCTTAACTCGGGACACAGATACGCAGTATTTT.

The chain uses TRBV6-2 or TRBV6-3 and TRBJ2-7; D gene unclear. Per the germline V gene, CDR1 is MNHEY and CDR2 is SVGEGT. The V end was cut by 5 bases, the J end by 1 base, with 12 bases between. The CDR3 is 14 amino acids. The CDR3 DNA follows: TGTGCCAGCAGTACGGTCGGGCCGTCCTACGAGCAGTACTTC. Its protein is CASSTVGPSYEQYF.

CDR3 amino acids: CASSQAGPMAGGLYGEQFF. CDR3 DNA: TGTGCCAGCAGCCAAGCCGGCCCCATGGCGGGAGGCCTCTACGGTGAGCAGTTCTTC. The V call is TRBV3-1, the J call TRBJ2-1; TRBD2 agrees at 8 bases. Germline V lookup: CDR1 LGHDT, CDR2 YNNKEL (reference sequence). With V trimmed by 1 base and J by 9 bases, 20 bases remained unmatched. The CDR3 extends over 19 amino acids.

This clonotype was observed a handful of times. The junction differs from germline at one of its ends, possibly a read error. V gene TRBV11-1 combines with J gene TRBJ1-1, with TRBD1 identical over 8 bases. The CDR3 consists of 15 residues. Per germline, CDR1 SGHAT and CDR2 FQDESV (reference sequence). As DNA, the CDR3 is TGTGACAGCAGCTTAGGGGCCGGGACAGGAGCTGAAGCTTTCTTT. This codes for CDSSLGAGTGAEAFF.